Listed below are T cell receptor beta chains from one sample, sequenced in a study of technical replicates of blood from a handful of donors. Assay used: immunoSEQ multiplex PCR; TCRdb lists only in-frame clones, some missing. Of some 80,000 clones listed, roughly 90% were seen once; the top ten hold 0.39%. The sample taken for sequencing was T cells isolated from PBMCs. The receptors derive from a human donor in good health. Both conserved end residues are trimmed from each CDR3. A D gene is named only where the DNA matches it firmly.

NA,14,TRBV30,TRBJ2-6,ASLRGGATGANVLT
TRBD1,13,TRBV6-5,TRBJ2-2,ASSPMTGLSGELF
NA,12,TRBV5-6,TRBJ2-7,ASSLMALTYEQY
TRBD1,11,TRBV10-3,TRBJ1-1,ATQTGYGTEAF
NA,10,TRBV4-1,TRBJ1-2,ASSGQAYGYT
NA,12,TRBV11-2,TRBJ2-7,ASSLDLGAEEQY
NA,12,TRBV7-9,TRBJ2-2,ASSLVGGAGELF
NA,10,TRBV15,TRBJ1-1,ATGKFREEAF
TRBD2,13,TRBV11-2,TRBJ2-7,ASTLGLAGRYEQY
TRBD1,13,TRBV9,TRBJ2-7,ASSQGTALTYEQY
NA,11,TRBV14,TRBJ2-5,ASGGTFSETQY
TRBD1,11,TRBV30,TRBJ1-2,AWASSGQIGYT
NA,10,TRBV16,TRBJ2-3,ASSPFADTQY
NA,12,TRBV11-2,TRBJ2-3,ASSTSTGIDTQY
NA,12,TRBV14,TRBJ1-2,ASSNSLGYYGYT
TRBD2,13,TRBV6-5,TRBJ2-1,ASSYIAGRHNEQF
NA,11,TRBV2,TRBJ1-1,ASTGLINTEAF
TRBD1,9,TRBV29-1,TRBJ2-7,SVTGAYEQY
TRBD1,11,TRBV7-2,TRBJ2-1,ASSPQGPNEQF
NA,12,TRBV28,TRBJ1-1,ASSYLGVRTEAF
NA,12,TRBV5-4,TRBJ2-5,ASRLERGQETQY
TRBD1,12,TRBV7-2,TRBJ1-1,ASTGQPMNTEAF
TRBD1,13,TRBV9,TRBJ1-1,ASSVGGLQGGEAF
NA,17,TRBV4-3,TRBJ2-1,ASSQDGSSELSSYNEQF
NA,12,TRBV11-3,TRBJ1-1,ASSLDNLNTEAF
TRBD1,14,TRBV4-2,TRBJ1-2,ASSQGGTVRAYGYT
TRBD2,12,TRBV2,TRBJ2-7,ASSQGLAGAEQY
NA,14,TRBV5-6,TRBJ2-1,ASSSLTVSSYNEQF
TRBD1,11,TRBV6-1,TRBJ1-2,ASHDRADYGYT
NA,13,TRBV29-1,TRBJ1-1,SVGNAVRGDTEAF
TRBD1,13,TRBV10-3,TRBJ2-1,AIRGTGRSYNEQF
NA,13,TRBV6-6,TRBJ2-1,ASSPPGLPSSGQF
TRBD2,12,TRBV30,TRBJ2-1,ACTRAGGSNEQF
NA,12,TRBV27,TRBJ1-1,ASSFSRGNTEAF
NA,14,TRBV10-3,TRBJ2-3,AISESSGGSTDTQY
NA,9,TRBV18,TRBJ1-1,ASSPGDEAF
TRBD1,11,TRBV28,TRBJ1-2,ATPEGAGYGYT
NA,10,TRBV27,TRBJ1-2,ASSPSQGVYT
NA,11,TRBV30,TRBJ1-4,AQSRGREEKLF
NA,12,TRBV7-8,TRBJ2-7,ASSLGSGYYEQY
TRBD2,12,TRBV2,TRBJ2-3,ASSPTSGTDTQY
TRBD1,13,TRBV19,TRBJ1-1,ASSTIGTGNTEAF
TRBD2,13,TRBV9,TRBJ2-1,ASSVVAGVRNEQF
NA,11,TRBV5-1,TRBJ1-2,ASSLGGGYGYT
NA,14,TRBV30,TRBJ1-2,AWRHTRGFEDYGYT
NA,13,TRBV28,TRBJ2-7,ASSFIGTAGYEQY
NA,9,TRBV29-1,TRBJ1-1,SVLRDTEAF
TRBD2,11,TRBV28,TRBJ2-3,ASSLGGVETQY
NA,11,TRBV7-3,TRBJ1-1,ASSPDSFGEAF
TRBD1,15,TRBV7-9,TRBJ1-1,ASSSGTGMSVYTEAF
TRBD2,13,TRBV4-3,TRBJ2-7,ASSQGLAGGGEQY
TRBD2,13,TRBV13,TRBJ2-1,ASSPLQRGLNEQF
NA,11,TRBV5-6,TRBJ1-1,ASSSYLNTEAF
NA,11,TRBV5-1,TRBJ1-1,ASSFGQGGEAF
TRBD1,14,TRBV7-8,TRBJ1-2,ASSIRDRGYRVGYT
NA,10,TRBV18,TRBJ2-7,ASSPFLGEQY
TRBD2,13,TRBV7-3,TRBJ2-5,ASNSGLAGGETQY